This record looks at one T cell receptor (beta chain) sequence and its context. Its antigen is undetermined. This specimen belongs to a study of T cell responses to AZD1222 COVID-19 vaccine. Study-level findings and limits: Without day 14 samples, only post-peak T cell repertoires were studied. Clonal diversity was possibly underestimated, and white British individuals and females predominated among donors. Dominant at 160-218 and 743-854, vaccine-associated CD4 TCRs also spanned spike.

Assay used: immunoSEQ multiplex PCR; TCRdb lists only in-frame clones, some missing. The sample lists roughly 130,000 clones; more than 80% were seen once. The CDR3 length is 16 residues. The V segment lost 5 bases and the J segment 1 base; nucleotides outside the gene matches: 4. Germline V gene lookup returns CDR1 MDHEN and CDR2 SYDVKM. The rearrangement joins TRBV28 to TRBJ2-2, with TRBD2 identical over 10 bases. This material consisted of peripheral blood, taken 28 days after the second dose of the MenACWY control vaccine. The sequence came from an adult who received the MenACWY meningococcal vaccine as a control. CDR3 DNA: TGTGCCAGCAGTGGGCTAGCGGGAGAGAACACCGGGGAGCTGTTTTTT. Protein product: CASSGLAGENTGELFF.